The 6 T cell receptor beta chains listed next were all sequenced from one sample in a study of T cells in Graves' hyperthyroidism and ophthalmopathy. Authors of the study amplified TCR beta CDR3 regions from RNA transcripts. In the first-round RT-PCR of the TCR CDR3, the HTBI primer set was used. MiXCR, run by TCRdb on the multiplex PCR reads, gives a single entry per CDR3 protein. The repertoire holds 560,000 or so distinct CDR3 sequences, roughly 50% seen once, with about 7.8% in the top ten. Sequencing was carried out using peripheral blood or thyroid tissue (not recorded which). The receptors were gathered from a woman aged 18 to 35 with Graves' hyperthyroidism.

The chain combines TRBV29-1 with TRBJ2-5; 12 bases fit TRBD2. The CDR3 has 17 amino acids. From germline, CDR1 is SQVTM and CDR2 ANQGSEA. The CDR3 spells CASSQTPGLAGQETQYF. The DNA for the CDR3 is TGCGCCAGCAGCCAAACACCGGGACTAGCGGGCCAAGAGACCCAGTACTTC.

The gene calls are TRBV7-6 and TRBJ2-3, with 8 bases that match TRBD2. The CDR3 runs to 18 residues. V gave up 2 bases and J gave up 2 bases; unmatched junction bases: 12. Germline CDR1 reads SGHVS; CDR2 reads FNYEAQ. The chain's CDR3 is CASSLTVGGRRNTDTQYF. CDR3 DNA: TGTGCCAGCAGCTTAACGGTAGGCGGGAGGCGCAACACAGATACGCAGTATTTT.

The rearrangement joins TRBV20-1 to TRBJ1-6, with D possibly being TRBD1 (6 bases). Germline V lookup: CDR1 DFQATT, CDR2 SNEGSKA (reference sequence). With 4 bases removed from V and 5 bases from J, the gap between germline ends came to 12 bases. The CDR3 totals 14 residues. The CDR3 sequence: CSANTGHHNSPLHF. In DNA form, the CDR3 reads TGCAGTGCTAATACGGGACACCATAATTCACCCCTCCACTTT.

This clonotype appeared a few times. This chain uses TRBV7-9 with TRBJ2-7, with D maybe TRBD2 (5 bases). V was pared by 3 bases and J by 0 bases, with 15 bases between. The CDR3 contains 16 residues. The germline V gene has CDR1 SEHNR and CDR2 FQNEAQ (reference sequence). The CDR3 loop is CASSFDLALSSYEQYF. DNA for the CDR3: TGTGCCAGCAGCTTTGATCTAGCTCTTAGCTCCTACGAGCAGTACTTC.

The sample holds many counts of this clonotype. The chain carries TRBV7-9 and TRBJ1-6; no clear D gene. CDR1 is SEHNR, CDR2 FQNEAQ, per germline (reference sequence). The V and J ends lost 6 bases and 14 bases respectively, with 20 bases between them. This CDR3 is built from 14 residues. CDR3 in DNA: TGTGCCAGCAGAACCGGTGGGGATGGGGTGTCCCTCCACTTT. Protein product: CASRTGGDGVSLHF.

This clonotype was seen many times. A junction end diverges from the germline sequence, so it may reflect a read error. The V and J genes are TRBV29-1 and TRBJ1-3; D is unresolved. This CDR3 is built from 12 residues. Germline loops: CDR1 SQVTM, CDR2 ANQGSEA. The CDR3, as DNA: TGCAGCGTTCAAGACTCTGGAAACACCATATATTTT. It codes for CSVQDSGNTIYF.